Listed below are T cell receptor beta chains from one sample, sequenced in a study of blood T cell repertoires in COVID-19. Sequencing was performed with immunoSEQ multiplex PCR; in TCRdb, only in-frame clones are kept and a portion is missing. The table has approximately 250,000 clones, approximately 86% seen once; the top ten hold nearly 2%. The sample consisted of peripheral blood. The origin of the receptors is a man aged 25-45 years with active or convalescent COVID-19. The CDR3 runs from the conserved cysteine through the conserved F or W. Fields, in order: CDR3 protein, CDR3 DNA, V gene, clone size, D gene, J gene. The D gene is left open where the match is weak. Only some rows state a clone size, as once, few, many or a class for expanded clones.

cdr3_aa: CASQGGLAGHEQFF; cdr3_nt: TGCGCCAGCCAGGGGGGACTAGCTGGTCATGAGCAGTTCTTC; v_call: TRBV4-1; clone_size: NA; d_call: TRBD2; j_call: TRBJ2-1
cdr3_aa: CASSLEGQGRDTEAFF; cdr3_nt: TGCGCCAGCAGCTTGGAGGGACAGGGGAGGGACACTGAAGCTTTCTTT; v_call: TRBV5-1; clone_size: NA; d_call: TRBD1; j_call: TRBJ1-1
cdr3_aa: CASSRTGSNEKLFF; cdr3_nt: TGTGCCAGCTCACGGACAGGAAGTAATGAAAAACTGTTTTTT; v_call: TRBV18; clone_size: NA; d_call: TRBD1; j_call: TRBJ1-4
cdr3_aa: CASSTHRAGELFF; cdr3_nt: TGTGCCAGCAGCACCCACAGGGCCGGGGAGCTGTTTTTT; v_call: TRBV7-2; clone_size: once; d_call: NA; j_call: TRBJ2-2
cdr3_aa: CASSPGDSHGTEAFF; cdr3_nt: TGCGCCAGCAGCCCGGGGGACAGCCACGGCACTGAAGCTTTCTTT; v_call: TRBV5-1; clone_size: few; d_call: TRBD1; j_call: TRBJ1-1
cdr3_aa: CAISEGSLGGGEQYF; cdr3_nt: TGTGCCATCAGTGAAGGGTCCCTGGGAGGAGGGGAGCAGTACTTC; v_call: TRBV10-3; clone_size: NA; d_call: NA; j_call: TRBJ2-7
cdr3_aa: CAWSGQGNQPQHF; cdr3_nt: TGTGCCTGGAGTGGTCAGGGGAACCAGCCCCAGCATTTT; v_call: TRBV30; clone_size: NA; d_call: NA; j_call: TRBJ1-5
cdr3_aa: CASRTGTSPNNEQFF; cdr3_nt: TGTGCCAGCAGGACCGGGACTAGCCCAAACAATGAGCAGTTCTTC; v_call: TRBV7-2; clone_size: NA; d_call: TRBD2; j_call: TRBJ2-1
cdr3_aa: CASSPQVGGYTF; cdr3_nt: TGTGCCAGCAGCCCACAGGTCGGAGGCTACACCTTC; v_call: TRBV7-9; clone_size: NA; d_call: NA; j_call: TRBJ1-2
cdr3_aa: CSVEGGGRYGYTF; cdr3_nt: TGCAGCGTTGAAGGTGGAGGACGGTATGGCTACACCTTC; v_call: TRBV29-1; clone_size: few; d_call: NA; j_call: TRBJ1-2
cdr3_aa: CASSFGQGYGYTF; cdr3_nt: TGTGCCAGCAGCTTCGGACAGGGCTATGGCTACACCTTC; v_call: TRBV5-6; clone_size: NA; d_call: TRBD1; j_call: TRBJ1-2
cdr3_aa: CASSGTLSTDTQYF; cdr3_nt: TGTGCCAGCAGCGGGACACTCAGCACAGATACGCAGTATTTT; v_call: TRBV9; clone_size: few; d_call: NA; j_call: TRBJ2-3
cdr3_aa: CASSLESKRGGTQYF; cdr3_nt: TGTGCCAGCAGCTTAGAATCTAAGCGGGGGGGGACCCAGTACTTC; v_call: TRBV7-2; clone_size: NA; d_call: TRBD2; j_call: TRBJ2-5
cdr3_aa: CASSLALRQGHYGYTF; cdr3_nt: TGTGCCAGCAGCTTGGCCCTTAGACAGGGACACTATGGCTACACCTTC; v_call: TRBV5-4; clone_size: NA; d_call: TRBD1; j_call: TRBJ1-2
cdr3_aa: CASRLPGVAGANYNEQFF; cdr3_nt: TGTGCCAGCAGGCTCCCGGGGGTAGCGGGGGCGAACTACAATGAGCAGTTCTTC; v_call: TRBV9; clone_size: NA; d_call: TRBD2; j_call: TRBJ2-1
cdr3_aa: CASSSTRRSWTATF; cdr3_nt: TGTGCCAGCAGTAGCACTAGGCGGTCCTGGACAGCCACCTTC; v_call: TRBV28; clone_size: NA; d_call: NA; j_call: TRBJ1-2
cdr3_aa: CASSVTDNSPLHF; cdr3_nt: TGTGCCAGCAGCGTAACAGATAATTCACCCCTCCACTTT; v_call: TRBV9; clone_size: NA; d_call: NA; j_call: TRBJ1-6
cdr3_aa: CASSPGTEAFF; cdr3_nt: TGTGCCAGCTCACCAGGGACAGAAGCTTTCTTT; v_call: TRBV18; clone_size: NA; d_call: NA; j_call: TRBJ1-1
cdr3_aa: CASGQPNQPQHF; cdr3_nt: TGTGCCAGCGGACAGCCGAATCAGCCCCAGCATTTT; v_call: TRBV10-3; clone_size: NA; d_call: NA; j_call: TRBJ1-5
cdr3_aa: CASTPRQGSGYTF; cdr3_nt: TGTGCCAGTACCCCGAGACAGGGTTCTGGCTACACCTTC; v_call: TRBV19; clone_size: NA; d_call: TRBD1; j_call: TRBJ1-2
cdr3_aa: CASSTRDSRSNQPQHF; cdr3_nt: TGCGCCAGCAGCACCCGGGACAGTCGGAGCAATCAGCCCCAGCATTTT; v_call: TRBV4-1; clone_size: many; d_call: TRBD1; j_call: TRBJ1-5
cdr3_aa: CASSDAGFYGYTF; cdr3_nt: TGCGCCAGCAGTGATGCCGGTTTCTATGGCTACACCTTC; v_call: TRBV10-2; clone_size: NA; d_call: NA; j_call: TRBJ1-2
cdr3_aa: CASSISLSGSSYNEQFF; cdr3_nt: TGTGCCAGTAGTATTTCTTTAAGCGGGAGCTCCTACAATGAGCAGTTCTTC; v_call: TRBV19; clone_size: few; d_call: TRBD2; j_call: TRBJ2-1
cdr3_aa: CASRYLGGATNEKLFF; cdr3_nt: TGTGCCAGTAGATACCTCGGGGGGGCAACTAATGAAAAACTGTTTTTT; v_call: TRBV19; clone_size: few; d_call: NA; j_call: TRBJ1-4
cdr3_aa: CASSPLADGDEQFF; cdr3_nt: TGTGCCAGCTCACCCTTAGCGGACGGGGATGAGCAGTTCTTC; v_call: TRBV18; clone_size: NA; d_call: NA; j_call: TRBJ2-1
cdr3_aa: CASSEAWGDATDTQYF; cdr3_nt: TGTGCCAGCAGTGAAGCATGGGGGGACGCGACAGATACGCAGTATTTT; v_call: TRBV6-1; clone_size: NA; d_call: NA; j_call: TRBJ2-3
cdr3_aa: CASSSLGVATEAFF; cdr3_nt: TGTGCCAGCAGTTCCCTCGGTGTCGCTACTGAAGCTTTCTTT; v_call: TRBV27; clone_size: once; d_call: NA; j_call: TRBJ1-1
cdr3_aa: CAWSVPYSNQPQHF; cdr3_nt: TGTGCCTGGAGTGTCCCTTATAGCAATCAGCCCCAGCATTTT; v_call: TRBV30; clone_size: NA; d_call: NA; j_call: TRBJ1-5
cdr3_aa: CASSQDISGGRQETQYF; cdr3_nt: TGTGCCAGCAGCCAAGATATCAGCGGGGGGCGCCAAGAGACCCAGTACTTC; v_call: TRBV3-1/TRBV3-2; clone_size: NA; d_call: TRBD2; j_call: TRBJ2-5
cdr3_aa: CASSERQGIAYEQYF; cdr3_nt: TGCGCCAGCAGTGAGCGGCAGGGAATCGCCTACGAGCAGTACTTC; v_call: TRBV10-2; clone_size: NA; d_call: NA; j_call: TRBJ2-7
cdr3_aa: CASSQISGGALGANVLTF; cdr3_nt: TGCGCCAGCAGCCAAATATCCGGAGGCGCTCTGGGGGCCAACGTCCTGACTTTC; v_call: TRBV4-1; clone_size: few; d_call: NA; j_call: TRBJ2-6
cdr3_aa: CASGNLDRVWDEQFF; cdr3_nt: TGTGCCAGCGGGAACCTTGACAGGGTATGGGATGAGCAGTTCTTC; v_call: TRBV6-6; clone_size: NA; d_call: TRBD1; j_call: TRBJ2-1
cdr3_aa: CASSLAVGGRTYEQYF; cdr3_nt: TGCGCCAGCAGCTTGGCCGTCGGGGGTCGAACCTACGAGCAGTACTTC; v_call: TRBV5-1; clone_size: NA; d_call: NA; j_call: TRBJ2-7
cdr3_aa: CASSEEEAALSGANVLTF; cdr3_nt: TGTGCCAGCAGCGAAGAGGAGGCCGCGCTCTCTGGGGCCAACGTCCTGACTTTC; v_call: TRBV5-6; clone_size: NA; d_call: NA; j_call: TRBJ2-6
cdr3_aa: CASSVRGGSNQPQHF; cdr3_nt: TGTGCCAGTAGTGTCAGGGGTGGTAGCAATCAGCCCCAGCATTTT; v_call: TRBV19; clone_size: NA; d_call: NA; j_call: TRBJ1-5
cdr3_aa: CASSIGQGNYEQYF; cdr3_nt: TGTGCCAGTAGTATAGGACAGGGGAACTACGAGCAGTACTTC; v_call: TRBV19; clone_size: NA; d_call: TRBD1; j_call: TRBJ2-7
cdr3_aa: CASSSTGGGNEQFF; cdr3_nt: TGCGCCAGCAGTTCGACAGGGGGTGGCAATGAGCAGTTCTTC; v_call: TRBV5-1; clone_size: NA; d_call: TRBD1; j_call: TRBJ2-1
cdr3_aa: CASSSSWAEAFF; cdr3_nt: TGTGCCAGCAGTTCCTCGTGGGCGGAAGCTTTCTTT; v_call: TRBV6-5; clone_size: NA; d_call: NA; j_call: TRBJ1-1
cdr3_aa: CASSEARGPSGGNTIYF; cdr3_nt: TGTGCCAGCAGTGAAGCAAGGGGACCAAGCGGGGGAAACACCATATATTTT; v_call: TRBV6-1; clone_size: once; d_call: NA; j_call: TRBJ1-3
cdr3_aa: CASSDITSGANEQFF; cdr3_nt: TGTGCCAGCAGTGACATCACTAGCGGGGCCAATGAGCAGTTCTTC; v_call: TRBV2; clone_size: few; d_call: TRBD2; j_call: TRBJ2-1
cdr3_aa: CASSIGDRGQPQHF; cdr3_nt: TGTGCCAGTAGTATTGGGGACAGGGGGCAACCCCAGCATTTT; v_call: TRBV19; clone_size: few; d_call: TRBD1; j_call: TRBJ1-5
cdr3_aa: CASSTIVGGEQFF; cdr3_nt: TGTGCCAGCAGTACTATCGTGGGGGGTGAGCAGTTCTTC; v_call: TRBV27; clone_size: NA; d_call: NA; j_call: TRBJ2-1
cdr3_aa: CASSSDLEQYF; cdr3_nt: TGTGCCAGCAGCTCAGATCTCGAGCAGTACTTC; v_call: TRBV7-6; clone_size: NA; d_call: NA; j_call: TRBJ2-7
cdr3_aa: CASRLTGAGGDTQYF; cdr3_nt: TGTGCCAGCAGGTTAACCGGAGCAGGGGGGGATACGCAGTATTTT; v_call: TRBV5-8; clone_size: NA; d_call: NA; j_call: TRBJ2-3
cdr3_aa: CASSQDRPGIEQFF; cdr3_nt: TGCGCCAGCAGCCAAGATCGGCCAGGGATCGAGCAGTTCTTC; v_call: TRBV4-3; clone_size: few; d_call: NA; j_call: TRBJ2-1
cdr3_aa: CASSYQQGGYGYTF; cdr3_nt: TGTGCCAGCAGCTACCAACAGGGTGGCTATGGCTACACCTTC; v_call: TRBV7-8; clone_size: NA; d_call: NA; j_call: TRBJ1-2
cdr3_aa: CASSQDKYIYGYTF; cdr3_nt: TGCGCCAGCAGCCAAGATAAATATATCTATGGCTACACCTTC; v_call: TRBV4-1; clone_size: NA; d_call: NA; j_call: TRBJ1-2
cdr3_aa: CASSLAPGQSSNQPQHF; cdr3_nt: TGTGCCAGCAGTCTCGCCCCGGGACAGAGTAGCAATCAGCCCCAGCATTTT; v_call: TRBV6-6; clone_size: NA; d_call: TRBD1; j_call: TRBJ1-5
cdr3_aa: CASKSDRTYEQYF; cdr3_nt: TGTGCCAGCAAATCGGACAGGACCTACGAGCAGTACTTC; v_call: TRBV25-1; clone_size: NA; d_call: TRBD1; j_call: TRBJ2-7
cdr3_aa: CASSPDQPSGGYEQYF; cdr3_nt: TGTGCCAGCTCACCAGATCAGCCTAGCGGGGGATACGAGCAGTACTTC; v_call: TRBV18; clone_size: NA; d_call: TRBD2; j_call: TRBJ2-7
cdr3_aa: CASSAGGPSSYNEQFF; cdr3_nt: TGTGCCAGCAGCGCAGGGGGCCCGAGCTCCTACAATGAGCAGTTCTTC; v_call: TRBV5-6; clone_size: NA; d_call: TRBD1; j_call: TRBJ2-1
cdr3_aa: CASSPLRGDSEKLFF; cdr3_nt: TGTGCCAGCTCACCACTCAGGGGCGATAGTGAAAAACTGTTTTTT; v_call: TRBV18; clone_size: NA; d_call: NA; j_call: TRBJ1-4
cdr3_aa: CSASRDIMEGPGQPQHF; cdr3_nt: TGCAGTGCTAGTCGAGACATAATGGAGGGCCCGGGTCAGCCCCAGCATTTT; v_call: TRBV20-1; clone_size: NA; d_call: NA; j_call: TRBJ1-5
cdr3_aa: CASSLGVNEQFF; cdr3_nt: TGCGCCAGCAGCTTAGGGGTAAATGAGCAGTTCTTC; v_call: TRBV5-1; clone_size: NA; d_call: NA; j_call: TRBJ2-1
cdr3_aa: CASRNQGAHYGYTF; cdr3_nt: TGTGCCAGCAGGAATCAGGGGGCACACTATGGCTACACCTTC; v_call: TRBV27; clone_size: NA; d_call: TRBD1; j_call: TRBJ1-2
cdr3_aa: CASSSGQGIYNEQFF; cdr3_nt: TGTGCCAGCAGCTCGGGACAGGGGATATACAATGAGCAGTTCTTC; v_call: TRBV11-2; clone_size: once; d_call: TRBD1; j_call: TRBJ2-1